These 2 T cell receptor beta chains were sequenced from one sample in a study of metastatic and nonmetastatic thyroid tumors. Every patient was untreated before thyroid surgery. TCRdb used MiXCR to call clones anew from the PCR reads. The top ten hold roughly 5.3% of the sample, which has around 30,000 clones, 10% to 15% seen once. Sequencing input: blood. The receptor source for this set is a female donor with papillary thyroid cancer or a benign thyroid nodule (not recorded which). Some clones in this sample may be carry-over from other donors' samples.

In its sample, this clone was seen many times. The J gene is TRBJ2-3, the V gene TRBV4-2, with TRBD2 matching over 12 bases. The CDR3 totals 15 residues. Germline values: CDR1 LGHNA, CDR2 YNFKEQ. V shed 3 bases, J shed 4 bases, and the junction held 2 bases outside the gene matches. CDR3 nucleotides: TGTGCCAGCAGCCAGACTAGCGGGAGCCCAGATACGCAGTATTTT. It yields the protein CASSQTSGSPDTQYF.

This clone has only one observation. The junction departs from germline at one end; a sequencing error may be responsible. CDR3 nucleotides: TGCACCAGCAGCCAAGATCGACTAGCGGGTTGGAACACCGGGGAGTTGTTTTTT. This codes for CTSSQDRLAGWNTGELFF. The rearrangement joins TRBV4-3 to TRBJ2-2, with 10 bases identical to TRBD2. Looked up from germline, CDR1 is LGHNA and CDR2 is YSLEER. The length of the CDR3 is 18 residues.